This is a list of T cell receptor beta chains from one sample in a study of blood T cell repertoires in COVID-19. The data were produced by immunoSEQ multiplex PCR, yet TCRdb's version contains in-frame clones alone and is incomplete. The table lists roughly 280,000 clones, about nine tenths of them singletons. Sequencing was carried out using peripheral blood. These receptors originate from a woman aged 50 to 60 who had recovered from COVID-19. Each CDR3 is given with its conserved first and last residue. A D gene is named only where the DNA matches it firmly. Clone size appears in some rows only: once, few, many, or a class for an expanded clone.

d_call	clone_size	v_call	j_call	cdr3_aa	cdr3_nt
TRBD1	.	TRBV27	TRBJ2-2	CASSSTDRDRGLAGELFF	TGTGCCAGCAGTTCTACGGACCGGGACAGGGGGCTTGCCGGGGAGCTGTTTTTT
.	few	TRBV24-1	TRBJ1-2	CATSDLPGGYTF	TGTGCCACCAGTGATTTGCCGGGTGGCTACACCTTC
.	.	TRBV6-5	TRBJ1-1	CASSLRVGGTEAFF	TGTGCCAGCAGTTTGCGGGTAGGAGGCACTGAAGCTTTCTTT
.	.	TRBV4-1	TRBJ2-7	CASSQVRRSRYEQYF	TGCGCCAGCAGCCAAGTACGCCGGTCCCGGTACGAGCAGTACTTC
.	once	TRBV5-1	TRBJ1-4	CASSSRAGGTNEKLFF	TGCGCCAGCAGCTCCCGGGCCGGGGGTACGAATGAAAAACTGTTTTTT
TRBD2	.	TRBV7-2	TRBJ2-5	CASSLNSRQAGAQYF	TGTGCCAGCAGCTTAAACTCAAGGCAGGCGGGGGCCCAGTACTTC
.	once	TRBV12-3/TRBV12-4	TRBJ2-3	CASSPRDTQYF	TGTGCCAGCAGTCCCCGGGATACGCAGTATTTT
.	.	TRBV6-5	TRBJ1-2	CASSIQGRSYGYTF	TGTGCCAGCAGTATACAGGGAAGGTCCTATGGCTACACCTTC
.	.	TRBV7-2	TRBJ2-2	CASSLGPGTNTGELFF	TGTGCCAGCAGCTTAGGACCCGGGACAAACACCGGGGAGCTGTTTTTT
.	.	TRBV29-1	TRBJ1-5	CSVGGHGQPQHF	TGCAGCGTTGGGGGACACGGGCAGCCCCAGCATTTT
TRBD1	.	TRBV15	TRBJ2-5	CATSRDQGAQETQYF	TGTGCCACCAGCAGAGATCAGGGGGCGCAAGAGACCCAGTACTTC
TRBD2	.	TRBV7-2	TRBJ2-7	CASSLARGGNYEQYF	TGTGCCAGCAGCTTAGCGCGCGGGGGAAACTACGAGCAGTACTTC